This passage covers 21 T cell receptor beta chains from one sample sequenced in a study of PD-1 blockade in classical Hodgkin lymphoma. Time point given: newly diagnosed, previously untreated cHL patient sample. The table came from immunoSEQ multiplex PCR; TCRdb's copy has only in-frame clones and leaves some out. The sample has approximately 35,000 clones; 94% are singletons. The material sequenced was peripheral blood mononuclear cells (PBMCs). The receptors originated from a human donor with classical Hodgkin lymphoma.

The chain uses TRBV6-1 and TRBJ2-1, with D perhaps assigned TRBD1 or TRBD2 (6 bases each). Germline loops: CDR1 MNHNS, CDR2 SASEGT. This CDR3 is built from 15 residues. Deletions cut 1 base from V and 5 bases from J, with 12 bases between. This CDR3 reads CASSEGGAVDNEQFF. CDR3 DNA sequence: TGTGCCAGCAGTGAAGGGGGGGCTGTAGACAATGAGCAGTTCTTC.

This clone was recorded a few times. CDR3 amino acids: CASSFGRVGYGYTF. The CDR3 bases are TGTGCCAGCAGTTTCGGGAGGGTCGGCTATGGCTACACCTTC. This sequence joins TRBV27 and TRBJ1-2; D is uncertain. V shed 3 bases and J shed 4 bases, with 12 bases lying between them. The CDR3 is 14 residues long. The V gene's germline CDR1 is MNHEY and CDR2 SMNVEV (reference sequence).

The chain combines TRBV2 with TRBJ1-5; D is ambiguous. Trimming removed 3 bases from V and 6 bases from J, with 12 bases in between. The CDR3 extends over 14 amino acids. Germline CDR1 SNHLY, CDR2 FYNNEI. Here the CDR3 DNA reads TGTGCCAGCAGTGAGTTCATGACGAGTCAGCCCCAGCATTTT. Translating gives CASSEFMTSQPQHF.

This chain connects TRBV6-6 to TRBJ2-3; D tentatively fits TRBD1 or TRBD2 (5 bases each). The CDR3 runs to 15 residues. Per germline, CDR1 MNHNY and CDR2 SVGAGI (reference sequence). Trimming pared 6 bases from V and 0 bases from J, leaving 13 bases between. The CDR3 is CASSSGAASTDTQYF. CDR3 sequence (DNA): TGTGCCAGCAGCTCCGGGGCTGCAAGCACAGATACGCAGTATTTT.

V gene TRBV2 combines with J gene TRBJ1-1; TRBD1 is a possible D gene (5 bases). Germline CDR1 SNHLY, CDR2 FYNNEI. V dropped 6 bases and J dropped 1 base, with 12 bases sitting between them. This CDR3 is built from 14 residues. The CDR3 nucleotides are TGTGCCAGCAGCCAACAGGAAAAGAACACTGAAGCTTTCTTT. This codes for CASSQQEKNTEAFF.

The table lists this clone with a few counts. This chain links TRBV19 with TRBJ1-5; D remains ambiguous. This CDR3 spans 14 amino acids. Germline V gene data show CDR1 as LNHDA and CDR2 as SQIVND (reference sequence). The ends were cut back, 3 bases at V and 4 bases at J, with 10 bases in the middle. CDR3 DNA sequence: TGTGCCAGTAGTATCAAAGGGTTTAATCAGCCCCAGCATTTT. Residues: CASSIKGFNQPQHF.

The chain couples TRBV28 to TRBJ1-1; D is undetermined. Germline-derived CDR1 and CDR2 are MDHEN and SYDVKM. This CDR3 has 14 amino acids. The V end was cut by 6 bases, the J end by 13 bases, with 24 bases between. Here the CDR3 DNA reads TGTGCCAGCAGCACTGATTTGGGCTTTTCGTACGTTTTCTTT. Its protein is CASSTDLGFSYVFF.

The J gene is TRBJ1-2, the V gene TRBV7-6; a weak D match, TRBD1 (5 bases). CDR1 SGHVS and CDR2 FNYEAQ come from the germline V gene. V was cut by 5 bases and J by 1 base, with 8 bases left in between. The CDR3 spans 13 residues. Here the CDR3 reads CASSTDSNYGYTF. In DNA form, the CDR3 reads TGTGCCAGCAGCACCGACAGTAACTATGGCTACACCTTC.

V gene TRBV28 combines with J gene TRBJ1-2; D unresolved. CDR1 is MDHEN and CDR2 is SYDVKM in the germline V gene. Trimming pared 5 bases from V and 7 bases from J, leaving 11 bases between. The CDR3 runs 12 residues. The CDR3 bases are TGTGCCAGCAGTAGTGGTGTGGTTGGCTACACCTTC. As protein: CASSSGVVGYTF.

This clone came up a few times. CDR3 amino acids: CASGTDSNQPQHF. CDR3 nucleotides: TGTGCCAGCGGGACAGATAGCAATCAGCCCCAGCATTTT. The rearrangement uses TRBV2 and TRBJ1-5, with 7 bases that match TRBD1. The J segment lost 0 bases and the V segment lost 8 bases, leaving 1 base of the junction unmatched. Germline V gene data show CDR1 as SNHLY and CDR2 as FYNNEI. The CDR3 is 13 residues long.

CDR3: CASSPQQNSYEQYF. As DNA, the CDR3 is TGTGCCAGCAGCCCGCAACAGAACTCCTACGAGCAGTACTTC. The rearrangement links TRBV7-2 to TRBJ2-7, with D unresolved. CDR1 is SGHTA and CDR2 is FQGNSA in the germline V gene. V dropped 5 bases and J dropped 0 bases, with 11 bases sitting between them. The CDR3 extends over 14 amino acids.

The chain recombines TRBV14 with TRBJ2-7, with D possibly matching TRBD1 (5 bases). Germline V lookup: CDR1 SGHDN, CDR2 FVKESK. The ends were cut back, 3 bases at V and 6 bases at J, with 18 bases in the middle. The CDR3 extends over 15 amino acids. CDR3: CASSQLLGRSVEQYF. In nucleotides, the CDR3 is TGTGCCAGCAGCCAGCTTTTGGGGCGCAGTGTCGAGCAGTACTTC.

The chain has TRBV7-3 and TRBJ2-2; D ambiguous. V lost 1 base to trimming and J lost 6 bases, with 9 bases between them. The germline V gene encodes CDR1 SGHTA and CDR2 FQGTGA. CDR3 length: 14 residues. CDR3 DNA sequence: TGTGCCAGCAGCTTAATGAGTGGGCCCGGGGAGCTGTTTTTT. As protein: CASSLMSGPGELFF. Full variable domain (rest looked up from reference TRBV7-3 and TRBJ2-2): GAGVSQTPSNKVTEKGKYVELRCDPISGHTALYWYRQSLGQGPEFLIYFQGTGAADDSGLPNDRFFAVRPEGSVSTLKIQRTERGDSAVYLCASSLMSGPGELFFGEGSRLTVL.

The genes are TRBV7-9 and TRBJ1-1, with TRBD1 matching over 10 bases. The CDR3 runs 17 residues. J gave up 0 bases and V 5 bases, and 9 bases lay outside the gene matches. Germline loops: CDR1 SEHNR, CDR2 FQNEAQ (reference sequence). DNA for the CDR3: TGTGCCAGCAGCCCTGGACAGGGGGGAGGGATGAACACTGAAGCTTTCTTT. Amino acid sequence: CASSPGQGGGMNTEAFF.

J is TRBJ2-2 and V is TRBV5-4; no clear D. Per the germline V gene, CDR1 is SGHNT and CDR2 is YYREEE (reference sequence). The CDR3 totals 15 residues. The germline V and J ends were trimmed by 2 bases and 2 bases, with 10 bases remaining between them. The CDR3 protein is CASSFNGRNTGELFF. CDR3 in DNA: TGTGCCAGCAGCTTCAATGGCAGAAACACCGGGGAGCTGTTTTTT.

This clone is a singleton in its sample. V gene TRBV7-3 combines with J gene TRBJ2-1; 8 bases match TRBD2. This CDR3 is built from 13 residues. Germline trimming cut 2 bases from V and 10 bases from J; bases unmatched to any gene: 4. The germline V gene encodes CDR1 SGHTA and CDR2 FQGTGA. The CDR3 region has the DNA TGTGCCAGCAGCTTAGCCGGGGGGGCCGAGCAGTTCTTC. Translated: CASSLAGGAEQFF.

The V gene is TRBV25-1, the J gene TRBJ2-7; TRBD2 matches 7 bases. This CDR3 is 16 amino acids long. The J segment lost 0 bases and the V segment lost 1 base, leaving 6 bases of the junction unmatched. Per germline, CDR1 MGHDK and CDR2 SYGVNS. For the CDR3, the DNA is TGTGCCAGCAGTGAATGGGGGGGATCCAACTCCTACGAGCAGTACTTC. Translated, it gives CASSEWGGSNSYEQYF.

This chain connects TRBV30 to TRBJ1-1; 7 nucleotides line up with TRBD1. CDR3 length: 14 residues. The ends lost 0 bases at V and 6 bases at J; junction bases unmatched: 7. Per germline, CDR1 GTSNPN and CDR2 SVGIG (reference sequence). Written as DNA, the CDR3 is TGTGCCTGGAGTGTAATCAGGGGGGAGGCTGAAGCTTTCTTT. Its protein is CAWSVIRGEAEAFF.

The CDR3 DNA sequence: TGTGCCAGCAGCCCAGGACAGACTACTAACTATGGCTACACCTTC. This encodes CASSPGQTTNYGYTF. The rearrangement joins TRBV9 to TRBJ1-2, with a tentative D call TRBD1 (6 bases). CDR1 and CDR2 (germline): SGDLS, YYNGEE. The CDR3 is made up of 15 amino acids. The ends were cut back, 4 bases at V and 0 bases at J, with 13 bases in the middle.

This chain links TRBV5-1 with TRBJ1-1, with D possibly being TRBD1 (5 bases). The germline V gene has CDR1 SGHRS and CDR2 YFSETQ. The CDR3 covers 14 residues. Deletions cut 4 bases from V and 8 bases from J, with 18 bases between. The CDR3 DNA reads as TGCGCCAGCAGCGATTTGGCGGGGGAGACGGAAGCTTTCTTT. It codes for CASSDLAGETEAFF. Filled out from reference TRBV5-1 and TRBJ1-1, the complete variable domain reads KAGVTQTPRYLIKTRGQQVTLSCSPISGHRSVSWYQQTPGQGLQFLFEYFSETQRNKGNFPGRFSGRQFSNSRSEMNVSTLELGDSALYLCASSDLAGETEAFFGQGTRLTVV.

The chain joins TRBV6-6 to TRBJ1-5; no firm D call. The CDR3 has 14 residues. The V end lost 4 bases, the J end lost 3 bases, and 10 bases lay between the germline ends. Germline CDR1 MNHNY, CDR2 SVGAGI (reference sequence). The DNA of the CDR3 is TGTGCCAGCAGTTTTACATCTGACAATCAGCCCCAGCATTTT. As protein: CASSFTSDNQPQHF.